The clone carrying this T cell receptor beta chain was picked up many times. Its antigen is undetermined. The data belong to a study of T-cell memory formation after mild COVID-19. TCRdb reanalysed the 5' RACE reads using MiXCR and keeps one entry per CDR3 protein. The sample carries approximately 340,000 distinct CDR3 sequences, 10% to 15% recorded once. Overall study results and limits: Within pre-infection memory, some responding clones were found, suggesting cross-reactive memory joined.

This TCR was recovered from a man aged 18 to 29 who had mild COVID-19 (a few samples of this study predate the infection). Cell type and time point are not known. Material for sequencing was PBMCs or a T cell subset sorted from them (not recorded which).

The CDR3 nucleotides are TGCGCCAGCAGCCAACCTAGCGGGGGGATCAATGAGCAGTTCTTC. It translates to CASSQPSGGINEQFF. The chain combines TRBV4-3 with TRBJ2-1; 11 nucleotides match TRBD2. The CDR3 is 15 residues long. Germline lookup yields CDR1 LGHNA and CDR2 YSLEER. Losses at the gene ends were 2 bases for V and 6 bases for J; bases not matched to a gene: 3.